The next 16 T cell receptor beta chains were all read from a single sample in a study of shared clonotypes between healthy human individuals (TCRdb year 2020). Library preparation used the immunoSEQ multiplex PCR assay. The source is immuneACCESS, and TCRdb retained only in-frame sequences with V and J called. Part of the clones is not carried over; for the studies checked, unresolved V genes explain less than half of this, and the remainder is unexplained. Within this sample are 2,100,000 or so clones, with approximately 95% of them counted one time only. The top ten clonotypes cover around 0.13% of the sample. The sequencing input was naive CD4+ T cells sorted from blood. The cell subset or site label of this sample denotes: CD45RA+ positively selected. These receptors all stem from a man younger than 35 in good health.

The CDR3 DNA reads TGTGCCAGCAGCGCCCAGGGGCAGGGCGACAATGAGCAGTTCTTC. Translated, it gives CASSAQGQGDNEQFF. The V gene is TRBV7-9, the J gene TRBJ2-1, with D possibly TRBD1 on 6 matching bases. Germline values: CDR1 SEHNR, CDR2 FQNEAQ (reference sequence). Trimming took 5 bases from V and 5 from J, leaving 16 bases between them. The CDR3 is 15 residues long.

The V gene is TRBV6-1, the J gene TRBJ2-5; 9 bases line up with TRBD1. The CDR3 has 15 amino acids. The V gene end was trimmed by 4 bases and the J gene end by 4 bases; junction bases not matched to a gene: 7. From germline, CDR1 is MNHNS and CDR2 SASEGT. The CDR3 DNA is TGTGCCAGCAGTGTTACAGGGGGCATAGGAGAGACCCAGTACTTC. Protein product: CASSVTGGIGETQYF.

V gene TRBV7-9 combines with J gene TRBJ1-3; D is undetermined. V lost 4 bases and J lost 9, with 7 bases in between. There are 11 residues in the CDR3. CDR1 is SEHNR, CDR2 FQNEAQ, per germline (reference sequence). The CDR3 coding sequence is TGTGCCAGCAGCTCTGGCATCACCATATATTTT. Translated: CASSSGITIYF.

A remark on this clone: The sample has other DNA sequences that encode this CDR3 too. In DNA form, the CDR3 reads TGTGCCAGCAGTGAAGGAACCTACGAGCAGTACTTC. Translating gives CASSEGTYEQYF. V usage is TRBV2 and J usage is TRBJ2-7; D remains unclear. Germline-derived CDR1 and CDR2 are SNHLY and FYNNEI. This CDR3 spans 12 amino acids. V was trimmed by 1 base and J by 2 bases, leaving 3 bases between them.

As concerns this clone: The same CDR3 is also encoded by other DNA sequences in this sample. The chain carries TRBV5-1 and TRBJ2-2, with D perhaps TRBD2 (6 bases). Between the trimmed V and J ends, which lost 2 bases and 1 base, there was a span of 6 bases. CDR1 is SGHRS, CDR2 YFSETQ, per germline. The CDR3 is 14 residues long. CDR3 sequence (DNA): TGCGCCAGCAGCTTAGCGGGGAACACCGGGGAGCTGTTTTTT. Encoded protein: CASSLAGNTGELFF.

The genes are TRBV5-1 and TRBJ1-4; 7 bases map to TRBD1. Germline V gives CDR1 SGHRS, CDR2 YFSETQ. The V segment lost 4 bases and the J segment 3 bases; nucleotides outside the gene matches: 9. The CDR3 sequence is 16 residues long. CDR3 protein: CASSRIGGEANEKLFF. For the CDR3, the DNA is TGCGCCAGCAGCCGAATAGGGGGCGAGGCTAATGAAAAACTGTTTTTT.

The V gene is TRBV5-6, the J gene TRBJ2-1; 9 nucleotides match TRBD2. The CDR3 is 16 residues long. With 0 bases clipped from V and 5 bases from J, the junction kept 6 bases outside the gene matches. The germline V gene has CDR1 SGHDT and CDR2 YYEEEE. CDR3 coding DNA: TGTGCCAGCAGCTTGGTGGGACTAGCAGTGAACAATGAGCAGTTCTTC. This encodes CASSLVGLAVNNEQFF.

The CDR3 loop is CASRRGSNYGYTF. The CDR3 nucleotides read TGTGCCAGCAGGCGGGGCAGTAACTATGGCTACACCTTC. The genes are TRBV5-7 and TRBJ1-2; maybe TRBD1 (5 bases). TRBV5-7 is identified as an open reading frame with a role that is uncertain. CDR3 length: 13 amino acids. The V gene lost 5 bases and the J gene lost 1 base, with 9 bases spanning the gap.

Worth noting for this clone: In the same sample, other DNA sequences code for this CDR3. V gene TRBV28 combines with J gene TRBJ1-1; 7 bases fit TRBD1. This CDR3 is built from 15 residues. Germline V lookup: CDR1 MDHEN, CDR2 SYDVKM. Trimming cost V 4 bases and J 0 bases; bases outside gene matches: 5. CDR3 residues: CASSSNRGMNTEAFF. In DNA, the CDR3 is TGTGCCAGCAGTTCAAACAGGGGCATGAACACTGAAGCTTTCTTT.

The J gene is TRBJ2-3, the V gene TRBV29-1; D is possibly TRBD2 (5 bases). This CDR3 is built from 12 residues. V was cut by 7 bases and J by 6 bases, with 14 bases left in between. Germline values: CDR1 SQVTM, CDR2 ANQGSEA. The CDR3 DNA sequence: TGCAGCGCGGGAAGCCCGTGGGATACGCAGTATTTT. Its translation: CSAGSPWDTQYF.

This rearrangement joins TRBV10-3 to TRBJ2-7, with D unclear. Deletions cut 3 bases from V and 3 bases from J, with 15 bases between. Germline-derived CDR1 and CDR2 are ENHRY and SYGVKD. CDR3 length: 15 residues. The CDR3 nucleotides are TGTGCCATCAGTGATCGTCAGGAAGGCGGCTACGAGCAGTACTTC. Translated: CAISDRQEGGYEQYF.

The count of this clone is one. The chain joins TRBV6-1 to TRBJ2-1; no firm D call. The CDR3 is made up of 14 amino acids. With 4 bases removed from V and 7 bases from J, the gap between germline ends came to 14 bases. CDR1 is MNHNS and CDR2 is SASEGT in the germline V gene. In DNA, the CDR3 is TGTGCCAGCAGTGTCGCCCCCCAAACTAATGAGCAGTTCTTC. Protein: CASSVAPQTNEQFF.

The chain has TRBV5-1 and TRBJ1-5; TRBD1 is a possible D gene (6 bases). Germline V lookup: CDR1 SGHRS, CDR2 YFSETQ. The length of the CDR3 is 14 residues. Trimming left V 4 bases short and J 9 bases short, with 17 bases between. In DNA, the CDR3 is TGCGCCAGCAGCCCGACAGGTGTGGGGGGGCCCCAGCATTTT. Protein: CASSPTGVGGPQHF.

The V gene is TRBV7-2, the J gene TRBJ2-2; TRBD1 matches at 8 bases. The germline V gene has CDR1 SGHTA and CDR2 FQGNSA. CDR3 size: 14 residues. V was clipped by 7 bases and J by 5 bases; unmatched bases: 6. The CDR3 nucleotides read TGTGCCAGCACCGGGACAGGCTGGACCGGGGAGCTGTTTTTT. Translating gives CASTGTGWTGELFF.

The gene calls are TRBV30 and TRBJ1-2; no clear D. The CDR3 has 12 amino acids. V was trimmed by 1 base and J by 5 bases, leaving 8 bases between them. The germline CDR1 and CDR2 sequences are GTSNPN and SVGIG (reference sequence). CDR3 region: CAWSDTLYGYTF. In DNA, the CDR3 is TGTGCCTGGAGTGACACGTTGTATGGCTACACCTTC.

The rearrangement links TRBV5-1 to TRBJ2-3; tentatively, D is TRBD2 (6 bases). The germline V gene encodes CDR1 SGHRS and CDR2 YFSETQ. Between the trimmed V and J ends, which lost 1 base and 0 bases, there was a span of 21 bases. The length of the CDR3 is 19 residues. DNA of the CDR3: TGCGCCAGCAGCTTGATGCGATTGGGACTTACGTCTAGCACAGATACGCAGTATTTT. It specifies CASSLMRLGLTSSTDTQYF.